This passage covers 32 T cell receptor beta chains from one sample sequenced in a study of shared clonotypes between healthy human individuals. The repertoire was sequenced with immunoSEQ multiplex PCR; TCRdb's copy has only in-frame clones and lacks some. The sample consists of fewer than 600,000 clones, roughly three quarters of them appearing once. The sequencing sample was made of PBMCs. The receptor source for this set is a woman aged 40 to 50 in good health. Some clones in this sample may be carry-over from other donors' samples.

In this sample, this clone turned up a few times. V is TRBV2 and J is TRBJ1-5; a possible D gene is TRBD1 (6 bases). The length of the CDR3 is 16 residues. V lost 6 bases, J lost 3 bases, and 18 bases lay in between. Germline assignment: CDR1 SNHLY and CDR2 FYNNEI. The CDR3, as DNA: TGTGCCAGCAGGGCCCTACAGGGACCAGCCAATCAGCCCCAGCATTTT. Residues: CASRALQGPANQPQHF.

The table lists this clone with a few counts. The chain combines TRBV9 with TRBJ2-3, with D possibly TRBD2 on 6 matching bases. Germline CDR1 is SGDLS and CDR2 is YYNGEE. Trimming left V 3 bases short and J 5 bases short, with 13 bases between. The CDR3 runs to 14 residues. The CDR3 nucleotides are TGTGCCAGCAGCGCGACTAGGGCGGGAGATACGCAGTATTTT. Amino acid sequence: CASSATRAGDTQYF.

The V call is TRBV7-9, the J call TRBJ2-5, with a weak D call TRBD2 (5 bases). The J call is uncertain, as TRBJ2-7 better fits the DNA end. The germline V gene has CDR1 SEHNR and CDR2 FQNEAQ (reference sequence). The CDR3 spans 12 residues. The chain's CDR3 is CASSAGSYEQYF. CDR3 nucleotide sequence: TGTGCCAGCAGCGCGGGTTCCTACGAGCAGTACTTC.

J is TRBJ2-3 and V is TRBV19, with a weak D call TRBD1 (6 bases). This CDR3 contains 13 residues. V was shortened by 4 bases and J by 5 bases, with 10 bases between the two germline ends. Germline CDR1 and CDR2: LNHDA and SQIVND (reference sequence). The CDR3 DNA sequence: TGTGCCAGTAGTAGTGCCAGGGGAGATACGCAGTATTTT. This codes for CASSSARGDTQYF. Using reference TRBV19 and TRBJ2-3 for the parts outside the CDR3, the full variable domain is DGGITQSPKYLFRKEGQNVTLSCEQNLNHDAMYWYRQDPGQGLRLIYYSQIVNDFQKGDIAEGYSVSREKKESFPLTVTSAQKNPTAFYLCASSSARGDTQYFGPGTRLTVL.

V gene TRBV18 combines with J gene TRBJ2-2; the D gene is possibly TRBD2 (6 bases). CDR3 size: 15 residues. Trimming removed 4 bases at V and 4 bases at J, with 13 bases between. Looked up from germline, CDR1 is KGHSH and CDR2 is LQKENI. CDR3 coding DNA: TGTGCCAGCTCACGGGCTAGCGTATCCACCGGGGAGCTGTTTTTT. Encoded protein: CASSRASVSTGELFF.

V and J are TRBV7-2 and TRBJ1-5; D may be TRBD1 (6 bases). Germline V CDR1 and CDR2: SGHTA, FQGNSA. The CDR3 is 19 residues long. V gave up 2 bases and J gave up 0 bases, with 20 bases separating them. In nucleotides, the CDR3 is TGTGCCAGCAGCTTAATTTCAGGGGACCTCCTTTATAGCAATCAGCCCCAGCATTTT. Translation: CASSLISGDLLYSNQPQHF.

This clone was picked up a small number of times. The chain joins TRBV5-5 to TRBJ1-2; D remains ambiguous. The CDR3 has 15 amino acids. The V end was cut by 0 bases, the J end by 8 bases, with 17 bases between. Germline CDR1 and CDR2: SGHKS and YYEKEE (reference sequence). The CDR3 loop is CASSLAQDRVWGYTF. The CDR3 region has the DNA TGTGCCAGCAGCTTGGCCCAAGACCGCGTCTGGGGCTACACCTTC. The full variable domain, in which reference TRBV5-5 and TRBJ1-2 provide the parts outside the CDR3, is DAGVTQSPTHLIKTRGQQVTLRCSPISGHKSVSWYQQVLGQGPQFIFQYYEKEERGRGNFPDRFSARQFPNYSSELNVNALLLGDSALYLCASSLAQDRVWGYTFGSGTRLTVV.

The rearrangement uses TRBV9 and TRBJ1-1; weak D call: TRBD1 (6 bases). Germline V gives CDR1 SGDLS, CDR2 YYNGEE. V shed 1 base and J shed 11 bases, with 18 bases lying between them. The CDR3 runs to 14 residues. CDR3: CASSVRDGGGPAFF. In nucleotides, the CDR3 is TGTGCCAGCAGCGTACGGGACGGCGGGGGGCCTGCTTTCTTT.

Remarks on this clone: The same CDR3 can be traced to other DNA sequences in this sample. The chain recombines TRBV9 with TRBJ2-7; 8 positions agree with TRBD2. The CDR3 loop spans 15 amino acids. V dropped 0 bases and J dropped 1; count of bases not matched to a gene: 3. CDR1 is SGDLS and CDR2 is YYNGEE in the germline V gene. CDR3 loop: CASSVAAGESYEQYF. DNA of the CDR3: TGTGCCAGCAGCGTAGCAGCGGGAGAATCCTACGAGCAGTACTTC.

This chain's CDR3 is CASSVTTGAYEQYF. CDR3 bases: TGTGCCAGCAGCGTTACGACGGGGGCCTACGAGCAGTACTTC. The rearrangement joins TRBV9 to TRBJ2-7; TRBD2 might be the D (6 bases). CDR3 size: 14 residues. Trimming cost V 2 bases and J 2 bases, with 11 bases left between them. From germline, CDR1 is SGDLS and CDR2 YYNGEE.

A remark on this clone: This CDR3 is also generated by other DNA sequences in the sample. V gene TRBV18 combines with J gene TRBJ2-5; a weak D match, TRBD1 (6 bases). V lost 3 bases and J lost 1, with 6 bases in between. This CDR3 contains 13 residues. CDR1 KGHSH and CDR2 LQKENI come from the germline V gene. The CDR3 bases are TGTGCCAGCTCACCGGACAGCCAAGAGACCCAGTACTTC. Translated, it gives CASSPDSQETQYF.

Comment on this clone: A clone one base away is much larger, so this may be a read error. This rearrangement joins TRBV5-1 to TRBJ2-3, with 11 bases identical to TRBD1. Germline values: CDR1 SGHRS, CDR2 YFSETQ. This CDR3 has 16 amino acids. CDR3 amino acids: CASSSGTGGNTGTQYF. The CDR3 region has the DNA TGCGCCAGCAGCTCAGGGACAGGGGGGAACACAGGTACGCAGTATTTT. The whole variable domain, remainder taken from reference TRBV5-1 and TRBJ2-3, is KAGVTQTPRYLIKTRGQQVTLSCSPISGHRSVSWYQQTPGQGLQFLFEYFSETQRNKGNFPGRFSGRQFSNSRSEMNVSTLELGDSALYLCASSSGTGGNTGTQYFGPGTRLTVL.

This chain links TRBV7-2 with TRBJ2-7; D gene unclear. The CDR3 runs 14 residues. Trimming stripped 5 bases from V and 2 bases from J, with 13 bases between. Germline values: CDR1 SGHTA, CDR2 FQGNSA. The CDR3, as DNA: TGTGCCAGCAGCCCCTTTGGACCCGCCTACGAGCAGTACTTC. Translating it yields CASSPFGPAYEQYF.

The chain recombines TRBV5-4 with TRBJ2-3; a weak D match, TRBD2 (6 bases). V lost 0 bases and J lost 4, with 15 bases in between. Germline V gene sequence: CDR1 SGHNT, CDR2 YYREEE (reference sequence). The CDR3 contains 16 residues. The CDR3 is CASSLGGGIVSDTQYF. The CDR3 DNA is TGTGCCAGCAGCTTGGGCGGCGGGATAGTATCAGATACGCAGTATTTT.

The chain is built from TRBV7-7 and TRBJ1-1; the D is unclear. V dropped 0 bases and J dropped 0 bases, with 2 bases sitting between them. The germline V gene encodes CDR1 SSHAT and CDR2 FNYEAQ (reference sequence). This CDR3 comprises 13 residues. The CDR3 coding sequence is TGTGCCAGCAGCTTAGCGATGAACACTGAAGCTTTCTTT. This encodes CASSLAMNTEAFF. Full variable domain (remainder filled in from reference TRBV7-7 and TRBJ1-1): GAGVSQSPRYKVTKRGQDVTLRCDPISSHATLYWYQQALGQGPEFLTYFNYEAQPDKSGLPSDRFSAERPEGSISTLTIQRTEQRDSAMYRCASSLAMNTEAFFGQGTRLTVV.

The V gene is TRBV10-1, the J gene TRBJ1-1, with no clear D. The germline V gene encodes CDR1 WNHNN and CDR2 SYGVQD (reference sequence). The CDR3 loop spans 13 amino acids. V lost 4 bases and J 1 base, leaving 7 bases between the germline ends. CDR3 sequence (DNA): TGCGCCAGCAGTGGGAACAGGAACACTGAAGCTTTCTTT. It codes for CASSGNRNTEAFF.

The chain is built from TRBV29-1 and TRBJ2-1, with 10 bases fitting TRBD1. CDR1 is SQVTM and CDR2 is ANQGSEA in the germline V gene. The CDR3 extends over 15 amino acids. The ends lost 2 bases at V and 8 bases at J; junction bases unmatched: 9. The CDR3 DNA follows: TGCAGCGTTGAAAGGGGGACAGGGGCTGACCATGAGCAGTTCTTC. Protein sequence: CSVERGTGADHEQFF.

Points on this clone: Sequence at one end of the junction differs from germline and may be a read error. The chain couples TRBV6-1 to TRBJ1-4; 7 bases align to TRBD1. This CDR3 is built from 15 residues. CDR1 and CDR2 from the germline V gene are MNHNS and SASEGT. Here the CDR3 DNA reads TGTGCCAGCAGGGGCAGGGGGACGTCAAATGAGAAACTGTTTTTT. Translated, it gives CASRGRGTSNEKLFF.

With regard to this clone: A far larger clone is off by one base, so a read error is likely. The same CDR3 is also encoded by other DNA sequences in this sample. The chain carries TRBV5-4 and TRBJ2-7, with D possibly matching TRBD2 (6 bases). Germline loops: CDR1 SGHNT, CDR2 YYREEE (reference sequence). The CDR3 has 16 amino acids. With 4 bases removed from V and 6 bases from J, the gap between germline ends came to 23 bases. CDR3 loop: CASSQGLSGLRAEQYF. The CDR3 DNA reads TGTGCCAGCAGCCAGGGATTATCGGGACTCCGGGCCGAGCAGTACTTC.

The chain combines TRBV25-1 with TRBJ2-7; D is undetermined. Trimming pared 6 bases from V and 3 bases from J, leaving 9 bases between. CDR3 length equals 12 residues. Per the germline V gene, CDR1 is MGHDK and CDR2 is SYGVNS. The CDR3 DNA follows: TGTGCCAGCAGGCGGCAGGACTACGAGCAGTACTTC. It encodes CASRRQDYEQYF.

With respect to this clone: It differs at one base from a far larger clone, so likely a read error. This sample also contains other DNA sequences that code for the same CDR3. The rearrangement joins TRBV6-4 to TRBJ2-4; D is unresolved. The CDR3 is made up of 13 amino acids. CDR1 is MRHNA and CDR2 is SNTAGT in the germline V gene. Trimming took off 3 bases at V and 5 bases at J, with 8 bases between the two ends. The CDR3 reads CASSETSENIQYF. CDR3 coding DNA: TGTGCCAGCAGTGAGACCAGCGAAAACATTCAGTACTTC.

The rearrangement uses TRBV7-9 and TRBJ1-2; possible D gene TRBD1, 6 bases. The germline V gene has CDR1 SEHNR and CDR2 FQNEAQ (reference sequence). Trimming shortened V by 3 bases and J by 4 bases, and 9 bases separated the two germline ends. This CDR3 has 13 residues. Here the CDR3 reads CASSFRTAYGYTF. The CDR3 DNA sequence: TGTGCCAGCAGCTTCCGGACAGCCTATGGCTACACCTTC.

With regard to this clone: Only one base separates this from a far larger clonotype, so it likely reflects a read error. The same CDR3 is also encoded by other DNA sequences in this sample. The chain employs TRBV7-2 and TRBJ1-4; TRBD1 aligns across 7 bases. The CDR3 is made up of 15 amino acids. Germline CDR1 and CDR2: SGHTA and FQGNSA. CDR3 in amino acids: CASSSGGETNEKLFF. DNA of the CDR3: TGTGCCAGCAGCTCAGGGGGGGAAACTAACGAAAAACTGTTTTTT.

The rearrangement joins TRBV5-1 to TRBJ2-1; no definite D call. The CDR3 is 14 amino acids. Trimming took 0 bases from V and 4 from J, leaving 8 bases between them. Germline V gene lookup returns CDR1 SGHRS and CDR2 YFSETQ. The chain's CDR3 is CASSLAKEYNEQFF. CDR3 in DNA: TGCGCCAGCAGCTTGGCCAAGGAATACAATGAGCAGTTCTTC.

This chain links TRBV28 with TRBJ2-6; 7 positions agree with TRBD1. V lost 6 bases to trimming and J lost 0 bases; unmatched junction nucleotides: 8. Looked up from germline, CDR1 is MDHEN and CDR2 is SYDVKM. The CDR3 totals 17 residues. CDR3 nucleotide sequence: TGTGCCAGCAGCCCCTCCCGGGACAGCTCTGGGGCCAACGTCCTGACTTTC. Its translation is CASSPSRDSSGANVLTF.

The chain employs TRBV15 and TRBJ2-5; the D gene is possibly TRBD2 (5 bases). Trimming cost V 1 base and J 1 base, with 10 bases left between them. CDR3 size: 15 residues. CDR1 and CDR2 from the germline V gene are LNHNV and YYDKDF (reference sequence). CDR3 sequence (DNA): TGTGCCACCAGCAGAGTGATTGGACTCCAAGAGACCCAGTACTTC. It yields the protein CATSRVIGLQETQYF.

The V gene is TRBV20-1, the J gene TRBJ2-3; D is unresolved. The CDR3 is made up of 11 amino acids. Germline V gene data show CDR1 as DFQATT and CDR2 as SNEGSKA (reference sequence). The CDR3 loop reads CIVDSRDTQYF. The CDR3 region has the DNA TGCATAGTAGACTCCCGGGATACGCAGTATTTT.

Worth noting for this clone: Just one base apart from a much larger clone, this may be a read error. The V gene is TRBV19, the J gene TRBJ2-3, with TRBD1 matching 9 bases. This CDR3 has 13 residues. V lost 4 bases and J lost 9; bases outside the gene matches: 5. Germline lookup yields CDR1 LNHDA and CDR2 SQIVND (reference sequence). CDR3 sequence: CASSTSGTGTQYF. The CDR3 nucleotides read TGTGCCAGTAGTACTTCCGGGACAGGGACGCAGTATTTT.

This clone was detected a few times. The chain has TRBV5-1 and TRBJ2-7, with a weak D call TRBD2 (5 bases). Trimming took off 0 bases at V and 3 bases at J, with 10 bases between the two ends. Germline loops: CDR1 SGHRS, CDR2 YFSETQ. This CDR3 has 14 residues. The CDR3 DNA is TGCGCCAGCAGCTTGGACGGAGGACTCTACGAGCAGTACTTC. Amino acid sequence: CASSLDGGLYEQYF.

About this clone: A read error likely explains this, since a far larger clone differs by one base. This CDR3 is also generated by other DNA sequences in the sample. This chain uses TRBV5-4 with TRBJ2-3; 9 bases are shared with TRBD1. The CDR3 has 16 amino acids. Germline V lookup: CDR1 SGHNT, CDR2 YYREEE (reference sequence). V trimming: 4 bases; J trimming: 6 bases; junction bases outside the gene matches: 12. The CDR3, as DNA: TGTGCCAGCAGCCAAGCCGGGACAGGGTCCACGGATACGCAGTATTTT. Translating it yields CASSQAGTGSTDTQYF.

The chain uses TRBV30 and TRBJ1-1; D is possibly TRBD1 (5 bases). CDR1 and CDR2 (germline): GTSNPN, SVGIG (reference sequence). CDR3 length: 13 residues. Between the trimmed V and J ends, which lost 1 base and 7 bases, there was a span of 13 bases. The CDR3 sequence: CAWSEGGAGEAFF. DNA of the CDR3: TGTGCCTGGAGTGAGGGTGGGGCGGGTGAAGCTTTCTTT.

The CDR3 sequence is CASSQERLAGGLSYEQYF. As DNA, the CDR3 is TGCGCCAGCAGCCAAGAACGCCTAGCGGGAGGTTTATCCTACGAGCAGTACTTC. V usage is TRBV4-1 and J usage is TRBJ2-7, with 11 bases matching TRBD2. V was clipped by 0 bases and J by 1 base; unmatched bases: 8. Germline V lookup: CDR1 MGHRA, CDR2 YSYEKL. The CDR3 covers 18 residues.